The clone carrying this TCR beta chain was counted only a few times. Two oligonucleotides, mixed equimolar, formed the beta constant-region primer covering TRBC1 and TRBC2. Ligated cDNA was amplified by four rounds of PCR with nested alpha and beta constant-region primers and SP2. TCRdb reanalysed the UMI-ligation and nested PCR reads using MiXCR and keeps one entry per CDR3 protein. The table has tens of thousands of distinct CDR3 sequences, around 12% seen once. Four subsets defined by CD45RA and CD27 were sorted after CD3, CD4, CD8 and live/dead staining. The CDR3 is 16 amino acids. The ends lost 0 bases at V and 8 bases at J; junction bases unmatched: 8. Per germline, CDR1 KGHSH and CDR2 LQKENI. This specimen comes from a study of naive and memory T cell subsets.

The origin of this receptor is a human donor in good health. The sample was central memory CD4+ T cells from blood. The J gene is TRBJ2-1, the V gene TRBV18; 9 nucleotides align to TRBD1. The CDR3 protein is CASSPPGQGGFDEQFF. The DNA for the CDR3 is TGTGCCAGCTCACCACCGGGACAGGGTGGTTTCGATGAGCAGTTCTTC.